Listed below are T cell receptor beta chains from one sample, sequenced in a study of Graves' ophthalmopathy and Graves' hyperthyroidism. TCRdb re-analysed the multiplex PCR reads in MiXCR, keeping a single row per CDR3 protein. Among roughly 1.1 million distinct CDR3 sequences listed, about two fifths were seen once. Sequenced sample: peripheral blood or thyroid tissue (not recorded which). These receptors all stem from an adult man with Graves' hyperthyroidism. The CDR3 runs from the conserved cysteine through the conserved F or W. Each record gives: J gene, V gene, D gene, clone size, CDR3 DNA, CDR3 protein. The D gene is left open where the match is weak. Rows may omit the clone size; those that give it use once, few, many or a size class.

>TRBJ2-5|TRBV11-1|NA|once
TGTGCCAGCAGCCAGGATATGGGGGAGCAGGAGACCCAGTACTTC
CASSQDMGEQETQYF
>TRBJ1-4|TRBV5-5|NA|many
TGTGCCAGCAGCTTGGCCTACGGATTCGGTGTTACTAATGAAAAACTGTTTTTT
CASSLAYGFGVTNEKLFF
>TRBJ1-2|TRBV5-1|TRBD1|many
TGCGCCAGCAGCCGTGAGACAGGGCGGTATGGCTACACCTTC
CASSRETGRYGYTF
>TRBJ2-7|TRBV12-3/TRBV12-4|TRBD2|many
TGTGCCAGCAGTCCGGGACTAGCGGCCTCCTACGAGCAGTACTTC
CASSPGLAASYEQYF
>TRBJ2-5|TRBV7-8|TRBD2|many
TGTGCCAGCAGCTTAGTAGCGGGAAGGCAAGAGACCCAGTACTTC
CASSLVAGRQETQYF
>TRBJ2-7|TRBV20-1|TRBD1|once
TGCAGTGCCCCCGGGACAGGGCGGACCTACGAGCAGTACTTC
CSAPGTGRTYEQYF
>TRBJ2-7|TRBV7-9|NA|many
TGTGCCAGCAGACGGGACAACTCCTACGAGCAGTACTTC
CASRRDNSYEQYF
>TRBJ2-7|TRBV19|TRBD1|NA
TGTGCCAGTAGTATGGGGCCCGGGACAGGCTACTACGAGCAGTACTTC
CASSMGPGTGYYEQYF
>TRBJ2-5|TRBV15|TRBD2|many
TGTGCCACCAGCAGAACGAGCGCTGGGACTAGCGGGACCCAGTACTTC
CATSRTSAGTSGTQYF
>TRBJ2-5|TRBV7-9|NA|many
TGTGCCAGCAGCTTAGTTCAGGGAGCGGAGACCCAGTACTTC
CASSLVQGAETQYF
>TRBJ2-5|TRBV20-1|TRBD2|NA
TGCAGTGCTACACTAGCGGGAAAAGAGACCCGGTACTTC
CSATLAGKETRYF
>TRBJ2-7|TRBV20-1|NA|NA
TGCAGCGCAGCGCAGGGGACGACCTACGAGCAGTACTTC
CSAAQGTTYEQYF
>TRBJ1-6|TRBV29-1|TRBD1|NA
TGCAGCGTTGCCGGGACAGGGGGTAATTCACCCCTCCACTTT
CSVAGTGGNSPLHF
>TRBJ1-1|TRBV7-3|NA|many
TGTGCCAGCAGCACGACAGCGCGCACTGAAGCTTTCTTT
CASSTTARTEAFF
>TRBJ2-7|TRBV7-9|TRBD2|few
TGTGCCAGCAGCCTTGGACTAGCGGGGCATTACGAGCAGTACTTC
CASSLGLAGHYEQYF
>TRBJ2-7|TRBV7-2|TRBD1|NA
TGTGCCAGCAGCGTTGGACAGGGTTTCACCTACGAGCAGTACTTC
CASSVGQGFTYEQYF
>TRBJ2-7|TRBV4-2|TRBD2|NA
TGTGCCAGCAGCCAAGCCCATACTAGCGGGATTAGCTACGAGCAGTACTTC
CASSQAHTSGISYEQYF
>TRBJ2-2|TRBV9|NA|NA
TGTGCCAGCAGCGTAGCTGAAACCGGGGAGCTGTTTTTT
CASSVAETGELFF
>TRBJ2-7|TRBV24-1|NA|many
TGTGCCACCAGTGACCGTTCCTACGAGCAGTACTTC
CATSDRSYEQYF
>TRBJ1-1|TRBV15|NA|NA
TGTGCCACCAGCAGAGATAGGCAGGAGAACACTGAAGCTTTCTTT
CATSRDRQENTEAFF
>TRBJ1-1|TRBV12-3/TRBV12-4|NA|NA
TGTGCCAGCAGTTCAACAGGGCCCGTTACGCCTGAAGCTTTCTTT
CASSSTGPVTPEAFF
>TRBJ1-1|TRBV5-5|NA|NA
TGTGCCAGCAGCTTTGGACCCGAGGGCACTGAAGCTTTCTTT
CASSFGPEGTEAFF
>TRBJ1-5|TRBV25-1|TRBD1|NA
TGTGCCAGCAGTCCTCGGGACAGGGGTCTGCCCCAGCATTTT
CASSPRDRGLPQHF
>TRBJ2-2|TRBV7-2|TRBD1|few
TGTGCCAGCATTGACGGACAGGGGTTCACCGGGGAGCTGTTTTTT
CASIDGQGFTGELFF